The 16 T cell receptor beta chains below were found in one sample sequenced in a study of blood T cell repertoires in COVID-19. The table came from immunoSEQ multiplex PCR; TCRdb's copy has only in-frame clones and leaves some out. The sample records around 230,000 clones, just under 85% being singletons. Sequencing was done on a sample of PBMCs or T cells enriched from blood (not recorded which). All receptors derive from a man aged 40-49 years who had recovered from COVID-19.

The CDR3 sequence: CASSQGPGTETQYF. The CDR3 nucleotides read TGCGCCAGCAGCCAAGGTCCGGGAACGGAGACCCAGTACTTC. This rearrangement joins TRBV4-1 to TRBJ2-5; a possible D gene is TRBD2 (5 bases). Trimming stripped 1 base from V and 5 bases from J, with 11 bases between. Germline CDR1 MGHRA, CDR2 YSYEKL. The CDR3 spans 14 residues.

The chain couples TRBV5-6 to TRBJ1-1, with TRBD1 matching over 8 bases. Germline V lookup: CDR1 SGHDT, CDR2 YYEEEE. V shed 0 bases and J 0 bases; nucleotides not matched to a gene: 7. This CDR3 contains 17 residues. The CDR3 nucleotides are TGTGCCAGCAGCTTGGCTGGACAGGGTTACATGAACACTGAAGCTTTCTTT. Amino acid sequence: CASSLAGQGYMNTEAFF.

In this sample, this clone turned up a few times. V is TRBV7-8 and J is TRBJ1-5; no clear D. Germline assignment: CDR1 SGHVS and CDR2 FQNEAQ. The CDR3 has 15 amino acids. Between the trimmed V and J ends, which lost 0 bases and 1 base, there was a span of 7 bases. The CDR3 DNA reads TGTGCCAGCAGCTTAGCCACTATGAGCAATCAGCCCCAGCATTTT. It translates to CASSLATMSNQPQHF.

The gene calls are TRBV5-5 and TRBJ1-1, with 8 nucleotides matching TRBD1. V lost 4 bases, J lost 14 bases, and 7 bases stayed unmatched. CDR3 size: 11 residues. Germline V gene lookup returns CDR1 SGHKS and CDR2 YYEKEE (reference sequence). The CDR3 is CASSRDRGHFF. In DNA form, the CDR3 reads TGTGCCAGCAGCCGCGACAGGGGACACTTCTTT.

The chain recombines TRBV7-6 with TRBJ1-5; TRBD1 matches at 7 bases. Trimming removed 1 base from V and 4 bases from J; junction bases left unmatched: 4. The CDR3 totals 15 residues. Per the germline V gene, CDR1 is SGHVS and CDR2 is FNYEAQ. The CDR3 reads CASSLGTGDNQPQHF. CDR3 nucleotide sequence: TGTGCCAGCAGCTTAGGGACAGGCGATAATCAGCCCCAGCATTTT.

In regard to this clone: Other DNA sequences in this sample translate to the same CDR3. This chain joins TRBV5-1 and TRBJ2-7, with TRBD2 matching 11 bases. There are 14 residues in the CDR3. The germline CDR1 and CDR2 sequences are SGHRS and YFSETQ. The trim removed 3 bases at V and 4 bases at J, leaving 3 bases unmatched. CDR3 sequence (DNA): TGCGCCAGCAGCTCCGGGACTAGCGGATACGAGCAGTACTTC. Its translation: CASSSGTSGYEQYF.

The V call is TRBV5-1, the J call TRBJ1-3, with D possibly TRBD1 on 5 matching bases. The CDR3 length is 14 residues. Germline CDR1 reads SGHRS; CDR2 reads YFSETQ. The V end was cut by 0 bases, the J end by 7 bases, with 11 bases between. Here the CDR3 DNA reads TGCGCCAGCAGCTTGGCAGGGAAATCGAACACCATATATTTT. This codes for CASSLAGKSNTIYF.

On this clone itself: Other DNA sequences from this sample encode an identical CDR3 as well. This chain links TRBV7-3 with TRBJ1-1, with TRBD1 as a possible D gene (5 bases). The germline gives CDR1 SGHTA, CDR2 FQGTGA. The V and J ends lost 3 bases and 1 base respectively, with 6 bases between them. The CDR3 consists of 13 residues. The CDR3 DNA is TGTGCCAGCAGCTTCCAGGGGAACACTGAAGCTTTCTTT. Translated: CASSFQGNTEAFF.

The J gene is TRBJ2-7, the V gene TRBV19, with TRBD1 matching over 7 bases. V lost 5 bases to trimming and J lost 1 base; unmatched junction nucleotides: 2. Germline assignment: CDR1 LNHDA and CDR2 SQIVND (reference sequence). The CDR3 is 13 amino acids. The chain's CDR3 is CASSPGQSYEQYF. CDR3 nucleotide sequence: TGTGCCAGTAGTCCGGGACAGTCCTACGAGCAGTACTTC.

The rearrangement links TRBV5-1 to TRBJ2-7; weak D call: TRBD2 (6 bases). Trimming left V 3 bases short and J 4 bases short, with 17 bases between. The CDR3 spans 15 residues. Germline V gene lookup returns CDR1 SGHRS and CDR2 YFSETQ. The CDR3 DNA follows: TGCGCCAGCAGCTCGGGGGACTTCCTTGGGTACGAGCAGTACTTC. Encoded protein: CASSSGDFLGYEQYF.

The chain carries TRBV28 and TRBJ1-1; 7 nucleotides line up with TRBD1. The length of the CDR3 is 15 residues. Germline V gene sequence: CDR1 MDHEN, CDR2 SYDVKM. J gave up 10 bases and V 4 bases, and 15 bases lay outside the gene matches. The CDR3 coding sequence is TGTGCCAGCAGTTCCCGAGGCAGGGGGTCGGGCGGAGCTTTCTTT. Its translation is CASSSRGRGSGGAFF.

In regard to this clone: Other nucleotide sequences in the sample specify the same CDR3. The chain links TRBV5-1 to TRBJ1-1, with D perhaps matching TRBD1 (5 bases). Trimming removed 3 bases from V and 1 base from J, with 7 bases in between. Germline loops: CDR1 SGHRS, CDR2 YFSETQ. The length of the CDR3 is 13 residues. The DNA of the CDR3 is TGCGCCAGCAGCTCCCAGGGGAACACTGAAGCTTTCTTT. Amino acid sequence: CASSSQGNTEAFF.

The chain combines TRBV6-5 with TRBJ1-1, with TRBD1 identical over 9 bases. This CDR3 region has 14 residues. V was clipped by 7 bases and J by 4 bases; unmatched bases: 7. From germline, CDR1 is MNHEY and CDR2 SVGAGI. The DNA for the CDR3 is TGTGCCAGCACCTCCGGACAGGGGAGCACTGAAGCTTTCTTT. It translates to CASTSGQGSTEAFF.

The genes are TRBV5-4 and TRBJ1-3; D is unresolved. The CDR3 extends over 15 amino acids. In germline, CDR1 is SGHNT, CDR2 YYREEE (reference sequence). Trimming pared 1 base from V and 2 bases from J, leaving 10 bases between. The CDR3 spells CASSLPGNAGNTIYF. CDR3 nucleotide sequence: TGTGCCAGCAGCTTGCCCGGGAACGCTGGAAACACCATATATTTT.

This clone has more than one count but fewer than ten. The chain has TRBV29-1 and TRBJ1-4; 8 bases are shared with TRBD1. Trimming removed 7 bases from V and 5 bases from J; junction bases left unmatched: 6. CDR3 length equals 13 residues. Germline values: CDR1 SQVTM, CDR2 ANQGSEA. The CDR3 reads CSATRGLNEKLFF. CDR3 in DNA: TGCAGCGCAACCAGGGGGCTGAATGAAAAACTGTTTTTT.

The rearrangement joins TRBV12-5 to TRBJ2-5; TRBD1 matches 10 bases. This CDR3 spans 20 amino acids. Germline V gives CDR1 LGHNT, CDR2 FRNRAP. The trim removed 2 bases at V and 4 bases at J, leaving 19 bases unmatched. The DNA of the CDR3 is TGTGCTAGTGGTTTGCGTTCCTGGGGACAGGGGAGAGGTGGAGCAGAGACCCAGTACTTC. Encoded protein: CASGLRSWGQGRGGAETQYF.